This T cell receptor beta chain stems from a study of a mutant IDH1 vaccine in newly diagnosed glioma. Broader study findings: Vaccine-induced responses were seen in 93.3% of patients, spanning several MHC alleles. Shifts in the top peripheral T cell clonotypes seemed unrelated to pseudoprogression.

This CDR3 is 12 amino acids long. Trimming shortened V by 5 bases and J by 7 bases, and 11 bases separated the two germline ends. Looked up from germline, CDR1 is MDHEN and CDR2 is SYDVKM. Profiled with immunoSEQ multiplex PCR; TCRdb holds only in-frame clones, not every one. The sample shows 60,000 to 75,000 clones, around 84% of them seen only once. Time point defined: week 35, safety follow-up. The content of each vaccine dose was 300 ug of mutant IDH1 20-mer peptide, and topical imiquimod accompanied it. Turning to this clone: Its antigen is still unknown.

The clonotype originates from a man aged 30 to 39 with glioma. Sample: PBMCs, taken from a glioma patient whose treatment included an IDH1 peptide vaccine. V usage is TRBV28 and J usage is TRBJ1-1; a weak D match, TRBD1 (6 bases). CDR3: CASSSGGGEAFF. The CDR3 nucleotides read TGTGCCAGCAGTAGTGGAGGGGGTGAAGCTTTCTTT.